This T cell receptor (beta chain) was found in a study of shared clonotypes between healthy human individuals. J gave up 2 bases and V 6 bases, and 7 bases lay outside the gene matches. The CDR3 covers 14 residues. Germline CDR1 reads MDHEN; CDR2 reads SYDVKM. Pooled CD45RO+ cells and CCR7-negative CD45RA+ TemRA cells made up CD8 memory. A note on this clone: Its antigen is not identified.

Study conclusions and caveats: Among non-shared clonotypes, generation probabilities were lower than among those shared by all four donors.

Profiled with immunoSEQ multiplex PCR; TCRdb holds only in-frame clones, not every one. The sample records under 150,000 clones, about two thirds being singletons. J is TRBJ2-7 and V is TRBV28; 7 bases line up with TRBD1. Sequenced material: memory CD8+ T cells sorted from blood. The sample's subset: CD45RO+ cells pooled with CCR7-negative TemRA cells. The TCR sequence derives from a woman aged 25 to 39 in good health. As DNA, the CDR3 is TGTGCCAGCAGCAAGGGGGACAGCACCTACGAGCAGTACTTC. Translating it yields CASSKGDSTYEQYF.